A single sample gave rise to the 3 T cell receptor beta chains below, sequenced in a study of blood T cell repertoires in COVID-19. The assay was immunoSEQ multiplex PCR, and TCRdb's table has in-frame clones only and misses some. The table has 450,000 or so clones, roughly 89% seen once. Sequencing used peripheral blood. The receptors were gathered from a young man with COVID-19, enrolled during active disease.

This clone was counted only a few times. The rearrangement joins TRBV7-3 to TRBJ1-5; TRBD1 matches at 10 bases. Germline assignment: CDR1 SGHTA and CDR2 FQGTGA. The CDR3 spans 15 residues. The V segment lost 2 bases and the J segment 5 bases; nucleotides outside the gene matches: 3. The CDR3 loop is CASSLEGTGDQPQHF. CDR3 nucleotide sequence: TGTGCCAGCAGCTTAGAGGGGACAGGGGATCAGCCCCAGCATTTT.

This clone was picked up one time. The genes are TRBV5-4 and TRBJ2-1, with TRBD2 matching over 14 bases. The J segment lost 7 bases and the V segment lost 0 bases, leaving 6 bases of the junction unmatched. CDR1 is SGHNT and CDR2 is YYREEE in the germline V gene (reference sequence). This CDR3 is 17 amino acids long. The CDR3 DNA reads TGTGCCAGCAGCTTGGTGGGACTAGCGGGAGTTTCGAATGAGCAGTTCTTC. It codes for CASSLVGLAGVSNEQFF.

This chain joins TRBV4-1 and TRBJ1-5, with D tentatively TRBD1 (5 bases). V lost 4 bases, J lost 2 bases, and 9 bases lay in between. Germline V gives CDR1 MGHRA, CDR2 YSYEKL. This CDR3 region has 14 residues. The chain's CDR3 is CASSLGGGNQPQHF. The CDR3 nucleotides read TGCGCCAGCAGCCTTGGGGGGGGCAATCAGCCCCAGCATTTT.